This TCR beta chain was observed in a study of blood T cell repertoires in COVID-19. Across the study: Samples representing acute and convalescent COVID-19 were sourced from the United States, Italy and Spain. Sources were T cells, B-cell-depleted T cells, or PBMCs; the material itself was cDNA or gDNA.

Methods used by the authors: Reference gene primers were amplified, and this amplification served to estimate nucleated cell counts. Libraries were prepared by immunoSEQ multiplex PCR; TCRdb keeps only in-frame clonotypes and omits some of them. V, J and clone size are those of that table, while D and trimming were read from the DNA. The data show roughly 250,000 clones, with approximately 86% seen just once and 0.75% to 0.95% held by the top ten. With 7 bases clipped from V and 4 bases from J, the junction kept 8 bases outside the gene matches. This CDR3 is built from 14 residues. CDR1 and CDR2 from the germline V gene are GTSNPN and SVGIG (reference sequence).

The receptor was derived from a human donor with COVID-19, enrolled during active disease. The donor label of this sample is uncertain. The V and J genes are TRBV30 and TRBJ2-3; TRBD2 agrees at 10 bases. Source material: peripheral blood. CDR3 region: CALHTSGIADTQYF. The CDR3 DNA reads as TGTGCCTTACACACTAGCGGGATCGCAGATACGCAGTATTTT.